The rows below give T cell receptor beta chains drawn from one sample of a study of T-cell memory formation after mild COVID-19. MiXCR, run by TCRdb on the 5' RACE reads, gives a single entry per CDR3 protein. The sample records about 470,000 distinct CDR3 sequences, nearly 25% being singletons. Sequencing was done on a sample of PBMCs or a T cell subset sorted from them (not recorded which). These receptors all stem from an adult woman who had mild COVID-19 (a few samples of this study predate the infection). Cell type and time point are not known. The CDR3 runs from the conserved cysteine through the conserved F or W. The D gene is left open where the match is weak. Rows may omit the clone size; those that give it use once, few, many or a size class.

TGCGCCAGCAGCTCCGGACTAGCGGGGGACACAGATACGCAGTATTTT	CASSSGLAGDTDTQYF	TRBJ2-3	TRBD2	TRBV5-1	few
TGTGCCAGCAGCGGCATGGAGGGGGGTGACTATGGCTACACCTTC	CASSGMEGGDYGYTF	TRBJ1-2	NA	TRBV9	NA
TGTGCCAGTAGCTTAGCGATACCTAGCGGAGATACGCAGTATTTT	CASSLAIPSGDTQYF	TRBJ2-3	TRBD2	TRBV7-6	NA
TGTGCCAGCAGCTTAGCGGGAGGGGGCAAAACCTACGAGCAGTACTTC	CASSLAGGGKTYEQYF	TRBJ2-7	NA	TRBV7-9	NA
TGTGCCAGCTCACCGCCAAGCGCCGGTTCCTACGAGCAGTACTTC	CASSPPSAGSYEQYF	TRBJ2-7	NA	TRBV18	NA
TGTGCCAGCAGTTTCGACCGGGCCATCTCTTACACCCTCCCTGAAGCTTTCTTT	CASSFDRAISYTLPEAFF	TRBJ1-1	NA	TRBV12-3/TRBV12-4	few
TGTGCCAGCTCACCCCAGCTCGAGAACACTGAAGCTTTCTTT	CASSPQLENTEAFF	TRBJ1-1	NA	TRBV18	few
TGCGCCAGCAGCCAGCCCCTGAAGGGCGGTCAGCCCCAGCATTTT	CASSQPLKGGQPQHF	TRBJ1-5	NA	TRBV4-1	NA
TGTGCCAGCTCACCACAGGAAGTAGGGACTGAAGCTTTCTTT	CASSPQEVGTEAFF	TRBJ1-1	NA	TRBV18	few
TGTGCCAGCAGCTCGGGACTAGCGGGAGCTACGCAGTATTTT	CASSSGLAGATQYF	TRBJ2-3	TRBD2	TRBV12-3/TRBV12-4	few
TGCGCCAGCAGCTTGGATGCGGGTTACTCCTACGAGCAGTACTTC	CASSLDAGYSYEQYF	TRBJ2-7	NA	TRBV5-1	NA
TGTGCCAGCAGCTTGGTGGCTAGCGGGGGGGCTAGGAATGAGCAGTTCTTC	CASSLVASGGARNEQFF	TRBJ2-1	TRBD2	TRBV5-5	NA
TGTGCCAGCAGACTGGAAGCGGGAGGCTACAATGAGCAGTTCTTC	CASRLEAGGYNEQFF	TRBJ2-1	TRBD2	TRBV2	NA
TGCAGTGCCCCCTCGGACACCCACACCGGGGAGCTGTTTTTT	CSAPSDTHTGELFF	TRBJ2-2	NA	TRBV20-1	few
TGTGCCAGCAGCTTAGTGGGTCGGCAGAGCTCCTACAATGAGCAGTTCTTC	CASSLVGRQSSYNEQFF	TRBJ2-1	NA	TRBV7-8	few
TGTGCCAGCAGCCGGGGGAGTTACGGAGGAGGGGAGCTGTTTTTT	CASSRGSYGGGELFF	TRBJ2-2	NA	TRBV7-2	NA
TGCGCCAGCAGCCTCATAAGGTTGATCGATGAGCAGTTCTTC	CASSLIRLIDEQFF	TRBJ2-1	NA	TRBV5-1	few
TGTGCCAGCAGCTTAAGTCTAGTGAACACCGGGGAGCTGTTTTTT	CASSLSLVNTGELFF	TRBJ2-2	NA	TRBV11-2	many
TGTGCCAGCAGGTGGCGTCGGAGCTCCTACAATGAGCAGTTCTTC	CASRWRRSSYNEQFF	TRBJ2-1	NA	TRBV5-6	NA
TGTGCCAGCAGAGGGGGACTACAAGAGACCCAGTACTTC	CASRGGLQETQYF	TRBJ2-5	NA	TRBV7-9	many
TGTGCCAGCAGCTTGCGGGACAGGTCCCAAGAGACCCAGTACTTC	CASSLRDRSQETQYF	TRBJ2-5	TRBD1	TRBV7-6	few
TGTGCCAGCAGCCGGGGACTCACTGAAGCTTTCTTT	CASSRGLTEAFF	TRBJ1-1	NA	TRBV5-5	NA
TGTGCCAGCAGCTTAGAGGAGGGTCTGTACAATGAGCAGTTCTTC	CASSLEEGLYNEQFF	TRBJ2-1	NA	TRBV7-8	NA
TGTGCCAGCAGCCCGGACCGGGGTACGCAGTATTTT	CASSPDRGTQYF	TRBJ2-3	NA	TRBV3-1	NA
TGTGCCAGCAGCCCGCGGGGAGCCCCCCCCAATGAGCAGTTCTTC	CASSPRGAPPNEQFF	TRBJ2-1	NA	TRBV7-9	NA
TGTGCCAGCAGTTTAAGCACACCTTGGGGTGAAGCTTTCTTT	CASSLSTPWGEAFF	TRBJ1-1	NA	TRBV27	NA
TGCGCCAGCAGTCAATCCCCGGGCCGCGTGAATGAGCAGTTCTTC	CASSQSPGRVNEQFF	TRBJ2-1	NA	TRBV23-1	few
TGTGCCAGCAGTTTACTAGCGGAGGGGAGGGAGCAGTTCTTC	CASSLLAEGREQFF	TRBJ2-1	TRBD2	TRBV12-3/TRBV12-4	NA
TGTGCCAGCAGCGTAGCCGGGTTGAGGCATCAGCCCCAGCATTTT	CASSVAGLRHQPQHF	TRBJ1-5	NA	TRBV9	NA
TGTGCCAGTCGGGGGGAGGGCACAGATACGCAGTATTTT	CASRGEGTDTQYF	TRBJ2-3	TRBD2	TRBV19	NA
TGTGCCAGTAGATTGACAGGGTCGAACACCGGGGAGCTGTTTTTT	CASRLTGSNTGELFF	TRBJ2-2	TRBD1	TRBV19	few
TGTGCCAGCAGCTCCCGGGACAGGGCGGGTTACTTC	CASSSRDRAGYF	TRBJ2-7	TRBD1	TRBV7-8	NA
TGTGCCAGCAGGTACTCGAGGGACAGGGGCGGCAATGAGCAGTTCTTC	CASRYSRDRGGNEQFF	TRBJ2-1	TRBD1	TRBV6-5	NA
TGTGCCACCAGCGGAGCAACAGGGAGATACGAGCAGTACTTC	CATSGATGRYEQYF	TRBJ2-7	NA	TRBV15	few
TGTGCCATCAGTGAGCCCCGGGACAGGGGATGGGAGCAGTACTTC	CAISEPRDRGWEQYF	TRBJ2-7	TRBD1	TRBV10-3	NA
TGTGCCAGCAGCTTAGGATGGCGACAGGGACGAAATGAGCAGTTCTTC	CASSLGWRQGRNEQFF	TRBJ2-1	TRBD1	TRBV7-9	NA
TGTGCCAGCACGTGGCAGGGGACTAACTATGGCTACACCTTC	CASTWQGTNYGYTF	TRBJ1-2	NA	TRBV2	NA
TGTGCCAGCAGCCAAGGACAGGCGGGGTCTGGCTATGGCTACACCTTC	CASSQGQAGSGYGYTF	TRBJ1-2	TRBD1	TRBV7-9	NA
TGTGCCACGTCATCGGGTCTCAATGAGCAGTTCTTC	CATSSGLNEQFF	TRBJ2-1	NA	TRBV10-3	NA
TGTGCCTGGAGTGTAGGGGCCATTGGACCCCTCCACTTT	CAWSVGAIGPLHF	TRBJ1-6	NA	TRBV30	few
TGCGCCAGCAGCTGGCGCGGGGAGTCACCCCTCCACTTT	CASSWRGESPLHF	TRBJ1-6	NA	TRBV5-1	few
TGTGCCAGCAGTTTCCAAAGCGGGGGGTCCTACGAGCAGTACTTC	CASSFQSGGSYEQYF	TRBJ2-7	TRBD2	TRBV27	few